Each of the 12 T cell receptor beta chains below was sequenced from the same sample in a study of blood T cell repertoires in COVID-19. Clones were read by immunoSEQ multiplex PCR, and TCRdb kept only the in-frame ones, dropping some. The repertoire holds more than 60,000 clones, 88% seen once, with around two fifths in the top ten. The specimen was peripheral blood. All receptors come from a woman aged 60 to 75 with COVID-19, enrolled during active disease.

This chain uses TRBV7-9 with TRBJ2-3; 7 nucleotides agree with TRBD2. This CDR3 spans 16 amino acids. Germline assignment: CDR1 SEHNR and CDR2 FQNEAQ (reference sequence). The trim removed 4 bases at V and 2 bases at J, leaving 9 bases unmatched. Here the CDR3 reads CASSWEGRSITDTQYF. Here the CDR3 DNA reads TGTGCCAGCAGCTGGGAGGGCAGGAGTATCACAGATACGCAGTATTTT.

The V call is TRBV6-5, the J call TRBJ2-7; weak D call: TRBD2 (6 bases). The V end was cut by 0 bases, the J end by 12 bases, with 15 bases between. The CDR3 sequence is 13 residues long. Germline values: CDR1 MNHEY, CDR2 SVGAGI. CDR3: CASSYSSQDYWYF. Written as DNA, the CDR3 is TGTGCCAGCAGTTACTCTTCCCAGGACTATTGGTACTTC.

This chain joins TRBV24-1 and TRBJ2-3, with D perhaps matching TRBD2 (6 bases). Trimming cost V 3 bases and J 6 bases, with 12 bases left between them. Germline lookup yields CDR1 KGHDR and CDR2 SFDVKD. This CDR3 has 14 amino acids. For the CDR3, the DNA is TGTGCCACCAGTGATCCGGGACTCTGGGATACGCAGTATTTT. Translating it yields CATSDPGLWDTQYF.

This rearrangement joins TRBV3-1 (or the pseudogene TRBV3-2) to TRBJ1-3; a weak D match, TRBD1 (6 bases). The CDR3 covers 14 residues. V dropped 4 bases and J dropped 7 bases, with 14 bases sitting between them. Germline V gene lookup returns CDR1 LGHDT and CDR2 YNNKEL (reference sequence). For the CDR3, the DNA is TGTGCCAGCAGCCCCCAGGGGCTCCAGAACACCATATATTTT. This sequence encodes CASSPQGLQNTIYF.

The chain links TRBV6-5 to TRBJ1-1, with 7 positions matching TRBD1. V dropped 7 bases and J dropped 4; count of bases not matched to a gene: 3. The CDR3 sequence is 12 residues long. The germline gives CDR1 MNHEY, CDR2 SVGAGI. The CDR3 coding sequence is TGTGCCAGCACGCGACAGGGCACTGAAGCTTTCTTT. Its translation is CASTRQGTEAFF.

This chain connects TRBV7-2 to TRBJ2-1; TRBD2 matches 12 bases. CDR3 length equals 15 residues. V lost 5 bases, J lost 5 bases, and 4 bases stayed unmatched. Germline CDR1 SGHTA, CDR2 FQGNSA. The CDR3 sequence is CASSPRLAGDNEQFF. The DNA of the CDR3 is TGTGCCAGCAGCCCTAGACTAGCGGGGGACAATGAGCAGTTCTTC.

This rearrangement joins TRBV5-1 to TRBJ2-3; 15 bases fit TRBD2. The germline gives CDR1 SGHRS, CDR2 YFSETQ. The CDR3 has 18 residues. V lost 3 bases to trimming and J lost 2 bases; unmatched junction nucleotides: 7. CDR3 in DNA: TGCGCCAGCAGCTCCCTGGGACTAGCGGGAGGAACCACAGATACGCAGTATTTT. Amino acid sequence: CASSSLGLAGGTTDTQYF. The entire variable domain, with the rest obtained from reference TRBV5-1 and TRBJ2-3, is as follows: KAGVTQTPRYLIKTRGQQVTLSCSPISGHRSVSWYQQTPGQGLQFLFEYFSETQRNKGNFPGRFSGRQFSNSRSEMNVSTLELGDSALYLCASSSLGLAGGTTDTQYFGPGTRLTVL.

The chain links TRBV2 to TRBJ2-7, with no clear D. V lost 4 bases to trimming and J lost 0 bases, with 10 bases between them. Germline V gene data show CDR1 as SNHLY and CDR2 as FYNNEI. This CDR3 region has 14 residues. The CDR3 region is CASSAYSSSYEQYF. CDR3 coding DNA: TGTGCCAGCAGTGCGTACTCAAGCTCCTACGAGCAGTACTTC.

V is TRBV6-5 and J is TRBJ1-3; D unclear. This CDR3 contains 12 residues. V was pared by 7 bases and J by 0 bases, with 4 bases between. In germline, CDR1 is MNHEY, CDR2 SVGAGI. Here the CDR3 reads CASTSSGNTIYF. The CDR3 DNA reads TGTGCCAGCACCAGCTCTGGAAACACCATATATTTT.

The chain has TRBV25-1 and TRBJ2-2, with 7 bases fitting TRBD1. The length of the CDR3 is 16 residues. With V trimmed by 3 bases and J by 1 base, 5 bases remained unmatched. Germline CDR1 MGHDK, CDR2 SYGVNS. This chain's CDR3 is CASSDRRTGNTGELFF. The CDR3 region has the DNA TGTGCCAGCAGTGATCGAAGGACAGGGAACACCGGGGAGCTGTTTTTT.

The rearrangement links TRBV5-5 to TRBJ2-7; D perhaps matches TRBD1 (6 bases). The CDR3 covers 16 residues. CDR1 is SGHKS, CDR2 YYEKEE, per germline (reference sequence). Trimming shortened V by 1 base and J by 3 bases, and 17 bases separated the two germline ends. The CDR3 loop reads CASSLRVTGFFYEQYF. The CDR3 DNA follows: TGTGCCAGCAGCTTGCGAGTGACAGGTTTTTTCTACGAGCAGTACTTC.

The genes are TRBV18 and TRBJ1-1, with 9 bases fitting TRBD1. V lost 4 bases, J lost 5 bases, and 14 bases stayed unmatched. CDR1 KGHSH and CDR2 LQKENI come from the germline V gene. The CDR3 has 17 amino acids. In DNA form, the CDR3 reads TGTGCCAGCTCACTATACCCCCCCGGACAGGGGCCAACTGAAGCTTTCTTT. Protein sequence: CASSLYPPGQGPTEAFF.